The T cell receptor (beta chain) described here comes from a study of blood T cell repertoires in COVID-19. Data came from immunoSEQ multiplex PCR; TCRdb stores just in-frame clones and leaves some out. The sample includes under 300,000 clones, about 88% seen only once; the top ten take 2% to 2.5%. Germline CDR1 reads MNHNY; CDR2 reads SVGAGI (reference sequence). This CDR3 has 14 amino acids. Losses at the gene ends were 11 bases for V and 2 bases for J; bases not matched to a gene: 8. This TCR was sampled from a woman between 35 and 50 years old who had recovered from COVID-19. The gene calls are TRBV6-6 and TRBJ2-2; 7 bases fit TRBD1. The sample was peripheral blood. CDR3 residues: CAARGTSNTGELFF. The CDR3 nucleotides read TGTGCCGCCAGGGGGACAAGCAACACCGGGGAGCTGTTTTTT.